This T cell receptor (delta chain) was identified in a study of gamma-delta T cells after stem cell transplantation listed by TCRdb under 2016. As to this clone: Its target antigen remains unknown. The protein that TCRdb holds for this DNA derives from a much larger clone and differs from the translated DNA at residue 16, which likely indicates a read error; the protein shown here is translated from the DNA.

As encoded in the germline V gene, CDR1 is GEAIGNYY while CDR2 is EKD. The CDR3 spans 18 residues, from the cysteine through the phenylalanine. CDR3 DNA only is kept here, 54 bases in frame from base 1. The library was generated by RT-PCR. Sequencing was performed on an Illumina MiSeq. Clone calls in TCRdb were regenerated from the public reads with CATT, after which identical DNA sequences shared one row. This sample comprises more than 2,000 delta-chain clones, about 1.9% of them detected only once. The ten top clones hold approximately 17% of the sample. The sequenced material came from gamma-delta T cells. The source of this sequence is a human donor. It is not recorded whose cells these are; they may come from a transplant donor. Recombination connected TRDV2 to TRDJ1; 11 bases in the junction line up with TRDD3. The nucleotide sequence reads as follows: TGTGCCTGTGACACCGCCGATGGGGGATACGCGAAAGGCGATAAACCCATCTTT. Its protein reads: CACDTADGGYAKGDKPIF.